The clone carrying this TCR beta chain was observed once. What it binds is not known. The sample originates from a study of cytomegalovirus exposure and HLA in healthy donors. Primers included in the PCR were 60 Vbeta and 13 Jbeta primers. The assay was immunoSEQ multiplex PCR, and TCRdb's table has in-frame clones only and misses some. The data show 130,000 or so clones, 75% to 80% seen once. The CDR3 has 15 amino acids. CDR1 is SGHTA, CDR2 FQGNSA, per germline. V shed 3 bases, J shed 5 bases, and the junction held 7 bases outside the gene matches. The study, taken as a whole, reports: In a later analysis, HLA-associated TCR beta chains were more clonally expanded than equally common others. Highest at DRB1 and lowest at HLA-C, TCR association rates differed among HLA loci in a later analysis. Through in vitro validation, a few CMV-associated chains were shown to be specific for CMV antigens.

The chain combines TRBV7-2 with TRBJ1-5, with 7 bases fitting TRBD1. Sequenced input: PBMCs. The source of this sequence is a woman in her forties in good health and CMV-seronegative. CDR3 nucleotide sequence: TGTGCCAGCAGCTTCTCCGGGACAGCTGATCAGCCCCAGCATTTT. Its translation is CASSFSGTADQPQHF.